The rows below give T cell receptor beta chains drawn from one sample of a study of T cell repertoires in cytomegalovirus infection. TCRdb reprocessed the reads with MiXCR, giving one entry per CDR3 protein. The repertoire holds about 920,000 distinct CDR3 sequences, with 30% to 40% as singletons. No antigen has been assigned to these receptors. The material was cultured CD8+ T cells from PBMCs, obtained from culture after CMV antigen stimulation. Receptors originate from a human donor in good health (CMV status not recorded). Some clones in this sample may be carry-over from other donors' samples. CDR3s include the opening cysteine and the closing phenylalanine or tryptophan. The order of the fields is clone size, J gene, V gene, D gene, CDR3 DNA, CDR3 protein. D genes are given only for firm matches. Clone sizes are given selectively: once, few, many, or a class where the clone is expanded.

abundance: NA; j_gene: TRBJ2-3; v_gene: TRBV9; d_gene: NA; CDR3nt: TGTGCCAGCAGCGTAGGTATCGGGGGTTCAGATACGCAGTATTTT; CDR3aa: CASSVGIGGSDTQYF
abundance: NA; j_gene: TRBJ1-2; v_gene: TRBV2; d_gene: TRBD1; CDR3nt: TGTGCCAGCACCCCCCACAGGGGGCCCCTTTATGGCTACACCTTC; CDR3aa: CASTPHRGPLYGYTF
abundance: NA; j_gene: TRBJ2-1; v_gene: TRBV7-9; d_gene: TRBD1; CDR3nt: TGTGCCAGCAGCTTAGCCCAGGGGGCCTTGAATGAGCAGTTCTTC; CDR3aa: CASSLAQGALNEQFF
abundance: few; j_gene: TRBJ1-1; v_gene: TRBV6-2/TRBV6-3; d_gene: NA; CDR3nt: TGTGCCAGCAGTTACTCAGGGGTCACTGAAGCTTTCTTT; CDR3aa: CASSYSGVTEAFF
abundance: few; j_gene: TRBJ1-6; v_gene: TRBV12-3/TRBV12-4; d_gene: NA; CDR3nt: TGTGCCAGCAGTTTAGGCCTCTTGAGGACGACTCTCCACTTT; CDR3aa: CASSLGLLRTTLHF
abundance: many; j_gene: TRBJ1-1; v_gene: TRBV19; d_gene: TRBD1; CDR3nt: TGTGCCAGTAGTATGTTGACAGGGGTGAACACTGAAGCTTTCTTT; CDR3aa: CASSMLTGVNTEAFF
abundance: few; j_gene: TRBJ2-5; v_gene: TRBV11-2; d_gene: NA; CDR3nt: TGTGCCAGCAGCTTAACTGAGGGCCTCTCGGAGACCCAGTACTTC; CDR3aa: CASSLTEGLSETQYF
abundance: NA; j_gene: TRBJ1-2; v_gene: TRBV29-1; d_gene: NA; CDR3nt: TGCAGCGTTGAAGACGGCACTAACTATGGCTACACCTTC; CDR3aa: CSVEDGTNYGYTF
abundance: NA; j_gene: TRBJ2-1; v_gene: TRBV27; d_gene: TRBD2; CDR3nt: TGTGCCAGCAGGTTACCGCGGGGGGGCTGGGGTGAGCAGTTCTTC; CDR3aa: CASRLPRGGWGEQFF
abundance: NA; j_gene: TRBJ2-1; v_gene: TRBV2; d_gene: NA; CDR3nt: TGTGCCAGCAGCGCGGGGGCCGTAATTTACAATGAGCAGTTCTTC; CDR3aa: CASSAGAVIYNEQFF
abundance: NA; j_gene: TRBJ1-2; v_gene: TRBV7-9; d_gene: NA; CDR3nt: TGTGCCAGCAGCTTAGGAGATTACTATGGCTACACCTTC; CDR3aa: CASSLGDYYGYTF
abundance: NA; j_gene: TRBJ2-1; v_gene: TRBV12-3/TRBV12-4; d_gene: TRBD1; CDR3nt: TGTGCCAGCAGCTTAAACAGGGGTGGTCGTTCCTACAATGAGCAGTTCTTC; CDR3aa: CASSLNRGGRSYNEQFF
abundance: NA; j_gene: TRBJ1-2; v_gene: TRBV5-4; d_gene: NA; CDR3nt: TGTGCCAGCAGCTTGAATATCAGGGGTTCACCTTATGGCTACACCTTC; CDR3aa: CASSLNIRGSPYGYTF
abundance: NA; j_gene: TRBJ1-4; v_gene: TRBV2; d_gene: NA; CDR3nt: TGTGCCAGCAGTGAAAATATAGGCGACCTTAATGAAAAACTGTTTTTT; CDR3aa: CASSENIGDLNEKLFF
abundance: NA; j_gene: TRBJ1-1; v_gene: TRBV9; d_gene: NA; CDR3nt: TGTGCCAGCAGCCATGGGACTTTTAGGAGCACTGAAGCTTTCTTT; CDR3aa: CASSHGTFRSTEAFF
abundance: few; j_gene: TRBJ2-1; v_gene: TRBV5-6; d_gene: NA; CDR3nt: TGTGCCAGCAGACCGGACAGCCTGCCCTACAATGAGCAGTTCTTC; CDR3aa: CASRPDSLPYNEQFF
abundance: NA; j_gene: TRBJ1-1; v_gene: TRBV9; d_gene: NA; CDR3nt: TGTGCCAGCAGCGTAGCCGTAGGCAGGGTTGCTTTCTTT; CDR3aa: CASSVAVGRVAFF
abundance: NA; j_gene: TRBJ2-1; v_gene: TRBV23-1; d_gene: NA; CDR3nt: TGCGCCAGCAGTCGCCCTAGTTTCGATGAGCAGTTCTTC; CDR3aa: CASSRPSFDEQFF
abundance: few; j_gene: TRBJ1-1; v_gene: TRBV4-1; d_gene: NA; CDR3nt: TGCGCCAGCAGCCAAGATGCGGGGAACACTGAAGCTTTCTTT; CDR3aa: CASSQDAGNTEAFF
abundance: few; j_gene: TRBJ2-1; v_gene: TRBV4-1; d_gene: NA; CDR3nt: TGCGCCAGCAGCTCAAGATGGGGGGCAAACAATGAGCAGTTCTTC; CDR3aa: CASSSRWGANNEQFF
abundance: NA; j_gene: TRBJ2-5; v_gene: TRBV6-8; d_gene: TRBD1; CDR3nt: TGTGCCAGCACCAATCCGGGACAGTCAGAGACCCAGTACTTC; CDR3aa: CASTNPGQSETQYF
abundance: NA; j_gene: TRBJ2-1; v_gene: TRBV25-1; d_gene: TRBD2; CDR3nt: TGTGCCAGCAGTGAATTGGGGGGAGGGTCCTACAATGAGCAGTTCTTC; CDR3aa: CASSELGGGSYNEQFF
abundance: NA; j_gene: TRBJ1-6; v_gene: TRBV2; d_gene: NA; CDR3nt: TGTGCCAGCAGTGATTTCCACGGGGATTCACCCCTCCACTTT; CDR3aa: CASSDFHGDSPLHF
abundance: many; j_gene: TRBJ1-1; v_gene: TRBV27; d_gene: NA; CDR3nt: TGTGCCAGCTTCTTTGGCGGCACTGAAGCTTTCTTT; CDR3aa: CASFFGGTEAFF
abundance: NA; j_gene: TRBJ2-1; v_gene: TRBV7-9; d_gene: NA; CDR3nt: TGTGCCAGCACCCCCAGGGGGGGGGGAGACAATGAGCAGTTCTTC; CDR3aa: CASTPRGGGDNEQFF